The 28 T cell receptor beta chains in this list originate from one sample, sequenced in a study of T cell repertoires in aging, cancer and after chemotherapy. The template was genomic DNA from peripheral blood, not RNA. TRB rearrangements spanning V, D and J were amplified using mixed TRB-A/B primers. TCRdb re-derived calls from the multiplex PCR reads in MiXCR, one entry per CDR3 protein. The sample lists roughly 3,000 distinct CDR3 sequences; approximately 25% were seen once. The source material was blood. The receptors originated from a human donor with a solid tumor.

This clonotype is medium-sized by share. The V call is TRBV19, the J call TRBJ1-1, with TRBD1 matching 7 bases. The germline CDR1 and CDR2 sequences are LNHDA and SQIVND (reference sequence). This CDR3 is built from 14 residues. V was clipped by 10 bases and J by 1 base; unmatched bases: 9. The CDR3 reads CATTRTGWNTEAFF. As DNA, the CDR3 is TGTGCCACTACAAGGACAGGCTGGAACACTGAAGCTTTCTTT.

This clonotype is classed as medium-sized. The CDR3 DNA is TGTGCCAAAACTGACAGGGGAGGAGAGACCCAGTACTTC. Its protein is CAKTDRGGETQYF. This chain joins TRBV5-3 and TRBJ2-5; the match to TRBD1 covers 8 bases. TRBV5-3 is designated an ORF whose function remains uncertain. The CDR3 has 13 residues. The junction had 8 bases not matched to a gene; V was cut back by 9 bases and J by 4 bases.

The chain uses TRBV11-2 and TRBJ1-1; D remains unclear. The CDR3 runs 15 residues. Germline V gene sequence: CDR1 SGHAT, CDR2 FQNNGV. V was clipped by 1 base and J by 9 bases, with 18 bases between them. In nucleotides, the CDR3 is TGTGCCAGCAGCTTAGGAGTTGGTGAGGGTTTAAAAGCTTTCTTT. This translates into CASSLGVGEGLKAFF.

Here the CDR3 DNA reads TGTGCCAGCAGCTTAGAGGCAGGGGCGTTTCTGGAGCAGTTCTTC. This codes for CASSLEAGAFLEQFF. The chain couples TRBV11-2 to TRBJ2-1; a weak D match, TRBD1 (6 bases). This CDR3 spans 15 amino acids. Germline V gene lookup returns CDR1 SGHAT and CDR2 FQNNGV. With 0 bases removed from V and 10 bases from J, the gap between germline ends came to 16 bases. Variable domain in full (rest from reference TRBV11-2 and TRBJ2-1): EAGVAQSPRYKIIEKRQSVAFWCNPISGHATLYWYQQILGQGPKLLIQFQNNGVVDDSQLPKDRFSAERLKGVDSTLKIQPAKLEDSAVYLCASSLEAGAFLEQFFGPGTRLTVL.

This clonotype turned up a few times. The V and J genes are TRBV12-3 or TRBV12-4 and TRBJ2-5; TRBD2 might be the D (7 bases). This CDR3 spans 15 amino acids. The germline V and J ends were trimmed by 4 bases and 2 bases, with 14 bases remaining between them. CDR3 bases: TGTGCCAGCAGTTACGGGGGGACAATACAAGAGACCCAGTACTTC. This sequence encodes CASSYGGTIQETQYF.

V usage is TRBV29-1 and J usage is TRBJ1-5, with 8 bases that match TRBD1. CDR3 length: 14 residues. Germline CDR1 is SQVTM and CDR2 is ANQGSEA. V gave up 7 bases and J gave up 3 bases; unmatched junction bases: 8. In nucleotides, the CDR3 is TGCAGCGGGGAAGGACAGGGTGACAATCAGCCCCAGCATTTT. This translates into CSGEGQGDNQPQHF.

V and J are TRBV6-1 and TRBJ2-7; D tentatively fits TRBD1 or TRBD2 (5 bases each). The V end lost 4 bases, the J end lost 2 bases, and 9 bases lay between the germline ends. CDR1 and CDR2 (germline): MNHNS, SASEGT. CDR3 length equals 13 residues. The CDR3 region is CASSVRGPYEQYF. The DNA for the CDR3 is TGTGCCAGCAGTGTTCGGGGACCCTACGAGCAGTACTTC.

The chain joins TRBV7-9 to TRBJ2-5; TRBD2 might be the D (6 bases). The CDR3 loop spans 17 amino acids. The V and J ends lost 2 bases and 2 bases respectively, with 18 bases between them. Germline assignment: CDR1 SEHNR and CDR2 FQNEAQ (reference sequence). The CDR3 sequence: CASSLRSSGAPQETQYF. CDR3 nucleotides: TGTGCCAGCAGCTTAAGGAGTAGCGGAGCCCCTCAAGAGACCCAGTACTTC.

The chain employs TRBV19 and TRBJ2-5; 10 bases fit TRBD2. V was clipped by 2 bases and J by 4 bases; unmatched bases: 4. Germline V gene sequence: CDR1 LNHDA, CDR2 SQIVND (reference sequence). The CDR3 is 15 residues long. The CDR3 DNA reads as TGTGCCAGTAGTATATCTAGCGGGAGAGGAGAGACCCAGTACTTC. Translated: CASSISSGRGETQYF.

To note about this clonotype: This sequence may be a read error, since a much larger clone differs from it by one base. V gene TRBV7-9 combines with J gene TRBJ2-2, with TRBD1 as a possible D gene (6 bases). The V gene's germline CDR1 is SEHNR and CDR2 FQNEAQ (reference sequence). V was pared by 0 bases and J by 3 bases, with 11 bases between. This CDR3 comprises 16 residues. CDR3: CASSLARGLDTGELFF. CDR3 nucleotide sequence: TGTGCCAGCAGCTTAGCCAGGGGATTGGACACCGGGGAGCTGTTTTTT.

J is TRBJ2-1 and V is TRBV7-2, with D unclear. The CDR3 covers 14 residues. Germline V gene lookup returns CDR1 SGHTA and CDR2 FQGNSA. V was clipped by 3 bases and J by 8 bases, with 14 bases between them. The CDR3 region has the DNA TGTGCCAGCAGCTTGGGCCGAATCCGGGATGAGCAGTTCTTC. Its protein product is CASSLGRIRDEQFF.

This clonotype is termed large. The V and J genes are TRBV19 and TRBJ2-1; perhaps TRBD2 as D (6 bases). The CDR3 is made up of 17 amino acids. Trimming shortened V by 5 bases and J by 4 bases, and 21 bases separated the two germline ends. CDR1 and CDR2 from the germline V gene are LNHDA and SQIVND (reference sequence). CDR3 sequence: CASSLSGAGPLYNEQFF. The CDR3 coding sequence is TGTGCCAGTAGTCTCTCCGGGGCGGGACCTCTTTACAATGAGCAGTTCTTC.

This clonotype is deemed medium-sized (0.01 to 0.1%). The CDR3 sequence is CASSYRRASGSSNEQFF. The CDR3 nucleotides are TGTGCCAGCAGTTACCGGAGGGCTAGCGGGAGTAGCAATGAGCAGTTCTTC. The rearrangement uses TRBV6-5 and TRBJ2-1; 10 positions agree with TRBD2. The CDR3 length is 17 residues. Germline V gives CDR1 MNHEY, CDR2 SVGAGI. The V gene end was trimmed by 2 bases and the J gene end by 6 bases; junction bases not matched to a gene: 10.

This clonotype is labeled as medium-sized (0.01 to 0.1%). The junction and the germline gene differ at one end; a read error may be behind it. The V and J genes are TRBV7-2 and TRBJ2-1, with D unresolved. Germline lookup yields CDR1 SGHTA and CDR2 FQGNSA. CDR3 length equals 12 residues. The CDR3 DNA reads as TGTGCCAGCAGCTTATGGATAGGCGAGCCGTTCTTC. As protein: CASSLWIGEPFF.

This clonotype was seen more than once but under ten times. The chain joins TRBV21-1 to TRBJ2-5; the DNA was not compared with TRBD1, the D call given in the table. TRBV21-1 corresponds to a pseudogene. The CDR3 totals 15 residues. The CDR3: CASSLSPSRGETQYF. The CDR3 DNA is TGTGCCAGCAGCCTTTCCCCCTCACGGGGAGAGACCCAGTACTTC.

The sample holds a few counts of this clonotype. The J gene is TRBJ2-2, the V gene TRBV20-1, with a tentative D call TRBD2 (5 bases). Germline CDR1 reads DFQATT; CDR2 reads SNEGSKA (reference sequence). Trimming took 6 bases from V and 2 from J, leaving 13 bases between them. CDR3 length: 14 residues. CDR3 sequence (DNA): TGCAGTGCCCAGGACTCCTTTAACACCGGGGAGCTGTTTTTT. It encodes CSAQDSFNTGELFF.

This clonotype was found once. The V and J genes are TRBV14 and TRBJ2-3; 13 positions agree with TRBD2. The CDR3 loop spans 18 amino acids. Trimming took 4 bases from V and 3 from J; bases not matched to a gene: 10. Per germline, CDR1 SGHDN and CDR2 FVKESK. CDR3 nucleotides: TGTGCCAGCAGCCTCGCGCGGGGGACTAGCGGGAAGACAGATACGCAGTATTTT. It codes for CASSLARGTSGKTDTQYF.

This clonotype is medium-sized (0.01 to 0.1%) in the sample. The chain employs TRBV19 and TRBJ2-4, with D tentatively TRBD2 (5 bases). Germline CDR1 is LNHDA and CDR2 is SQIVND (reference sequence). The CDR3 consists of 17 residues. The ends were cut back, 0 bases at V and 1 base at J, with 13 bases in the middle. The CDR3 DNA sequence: TGTGCCAGTAGTATAGACAACTCCGGCGGGGCCAAAAACATTCAGTACTTC. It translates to CASSIDNSGGAKNIQYF.

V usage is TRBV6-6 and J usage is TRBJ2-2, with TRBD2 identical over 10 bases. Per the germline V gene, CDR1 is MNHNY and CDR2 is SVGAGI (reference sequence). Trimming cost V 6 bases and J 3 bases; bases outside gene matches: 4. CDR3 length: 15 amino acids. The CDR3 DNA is TGTGCCAGCAGCCAACTAGCGGGATACACCGGGGAGCTGTTTTTT. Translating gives CASSQLAGYTGELFF.

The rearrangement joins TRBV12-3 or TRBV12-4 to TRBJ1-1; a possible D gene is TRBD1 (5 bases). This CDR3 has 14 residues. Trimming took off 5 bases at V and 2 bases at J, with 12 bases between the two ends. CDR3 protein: CASSTEQANTEAFF. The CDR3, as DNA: TGTGCCAGCAGTACTGAACAGGCCAACACTGAAGCTTTCTTT.

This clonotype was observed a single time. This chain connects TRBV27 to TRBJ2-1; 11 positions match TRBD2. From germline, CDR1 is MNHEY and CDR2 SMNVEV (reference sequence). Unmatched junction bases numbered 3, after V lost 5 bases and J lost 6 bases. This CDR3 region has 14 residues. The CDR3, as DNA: TGTGCCAGCAGTCCGGGACTAGCGGCCAATGAGCAGTTCTTC. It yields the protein CASSPGLAANEQFF.

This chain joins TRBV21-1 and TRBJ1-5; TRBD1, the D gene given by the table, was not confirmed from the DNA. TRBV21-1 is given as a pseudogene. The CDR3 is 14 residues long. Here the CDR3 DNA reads TGTGCCAACCCACAGACAGGGAGGGATCAGCCCCAGCATTTT. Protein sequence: CANPQTGRDQPQHF.

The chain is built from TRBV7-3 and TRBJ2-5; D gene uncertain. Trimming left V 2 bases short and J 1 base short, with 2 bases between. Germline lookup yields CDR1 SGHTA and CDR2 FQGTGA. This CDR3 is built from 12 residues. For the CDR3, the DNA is TGTGCCAGCAGCTTACTCCAAGAGACCCAGTACTTC. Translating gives CASSLLQETQYF.

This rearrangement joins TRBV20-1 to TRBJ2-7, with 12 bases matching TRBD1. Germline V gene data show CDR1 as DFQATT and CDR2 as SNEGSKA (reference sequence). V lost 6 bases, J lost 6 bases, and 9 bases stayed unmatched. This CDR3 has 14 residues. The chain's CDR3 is CSAKAGTGGAEQYF. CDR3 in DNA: TGCAGTGCCAAGGCCGGGACAGGGGGCGCCGAGCAGTACTTC.

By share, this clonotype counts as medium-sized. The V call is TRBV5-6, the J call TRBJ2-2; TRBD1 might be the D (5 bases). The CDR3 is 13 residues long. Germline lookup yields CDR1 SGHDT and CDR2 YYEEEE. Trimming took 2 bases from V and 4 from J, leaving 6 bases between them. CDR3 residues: CASSFGATGELFF. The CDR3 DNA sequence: TGTGCCAGCAGCTTTGGGGCCACCGGGGAGCTGTTTTTT.

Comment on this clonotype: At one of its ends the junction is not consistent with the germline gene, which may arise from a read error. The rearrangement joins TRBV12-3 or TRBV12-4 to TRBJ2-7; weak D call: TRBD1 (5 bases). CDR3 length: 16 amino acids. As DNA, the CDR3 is TGTGCCAGCAGTTTGGGGCGGACACGACTCTCCAACGAGCAGTACTTC. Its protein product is CASSLGRTRLSNEQYF.

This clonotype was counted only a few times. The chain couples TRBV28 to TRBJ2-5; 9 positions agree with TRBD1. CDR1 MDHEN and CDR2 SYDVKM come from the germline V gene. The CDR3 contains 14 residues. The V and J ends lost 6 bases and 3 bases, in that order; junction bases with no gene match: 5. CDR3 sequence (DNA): TGTGCCAGCAGCAGGGACAGGGCGGAAGAGACCCAGTACTTC. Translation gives CASSRDRAEETQYF.

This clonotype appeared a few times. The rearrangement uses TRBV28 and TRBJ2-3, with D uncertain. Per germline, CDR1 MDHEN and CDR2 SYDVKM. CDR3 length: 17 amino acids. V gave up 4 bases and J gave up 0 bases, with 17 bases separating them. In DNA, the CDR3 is TGTGCCAGCAGTTCCCCTTTCGCCCTCACTAGCACAGATACGCAGTATTTT. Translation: CASSSPFALTSTDTQYF.